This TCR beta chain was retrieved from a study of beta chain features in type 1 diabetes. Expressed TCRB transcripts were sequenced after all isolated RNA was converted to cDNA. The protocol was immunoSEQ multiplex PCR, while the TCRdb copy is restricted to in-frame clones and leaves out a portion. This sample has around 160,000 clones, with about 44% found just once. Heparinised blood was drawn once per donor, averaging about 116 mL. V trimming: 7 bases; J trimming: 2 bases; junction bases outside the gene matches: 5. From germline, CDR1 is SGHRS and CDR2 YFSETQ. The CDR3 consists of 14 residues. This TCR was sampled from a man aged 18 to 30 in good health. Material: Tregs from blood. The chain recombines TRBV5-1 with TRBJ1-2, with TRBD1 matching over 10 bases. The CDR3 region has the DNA TGCGCCAGCCGGGGACAGGGGAAGAACTATGGCTACACCTTC. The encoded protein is CASRGQGKNYGYTF. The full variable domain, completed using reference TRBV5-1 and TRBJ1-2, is KAGVTQTPRYLIKTRGQQVTLSCSPISGHRSVSWYQQTPGQGLQFLFEYFSETQRNKGNFPGRFSGRQFSNSRSEMNVSTLELGDSALYLCASRGQGKNYGYTFGSGTRLTVV.